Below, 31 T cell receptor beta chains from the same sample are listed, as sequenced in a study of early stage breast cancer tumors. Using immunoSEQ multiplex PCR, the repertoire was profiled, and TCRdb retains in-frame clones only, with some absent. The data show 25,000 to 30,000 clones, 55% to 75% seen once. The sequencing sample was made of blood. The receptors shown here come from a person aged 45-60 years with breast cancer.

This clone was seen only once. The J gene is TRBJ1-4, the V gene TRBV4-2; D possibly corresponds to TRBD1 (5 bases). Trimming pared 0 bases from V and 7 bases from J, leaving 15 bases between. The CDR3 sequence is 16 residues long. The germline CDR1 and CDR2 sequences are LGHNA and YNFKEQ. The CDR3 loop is CASSQDKGWGGEKLFF. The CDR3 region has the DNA TGTGCCAGCAGCCAAGATAAGGGGTGGGGTGGTGAAAAACTGTTTTTT.

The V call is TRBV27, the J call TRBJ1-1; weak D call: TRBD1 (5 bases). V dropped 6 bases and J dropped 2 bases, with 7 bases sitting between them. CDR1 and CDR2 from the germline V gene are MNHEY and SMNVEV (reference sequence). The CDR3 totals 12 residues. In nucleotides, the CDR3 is TGTGCCAGCAGGACAGAAAACACTGAAGCTTTCTTT. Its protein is CASRTENTEAFF.

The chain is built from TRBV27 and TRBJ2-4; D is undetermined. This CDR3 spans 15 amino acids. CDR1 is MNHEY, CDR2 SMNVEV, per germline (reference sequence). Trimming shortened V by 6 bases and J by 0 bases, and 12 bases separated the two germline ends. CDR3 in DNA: TGTGCCAGCAGCCCCACCGTTATAGCCAAAAACATTCAGTACTTC. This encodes CASSPTVIAKNIQYF.

DNA of the CDR3: TGCGCCAGCAGTGAGGGGACGGGCGGGGATACGCAGTATTTT. This codes for CASSEGTGGDTQYF. The chain is built from TRBV10-1 and TRBJ2-3, with D perhaps TRBD1 or TRBD2 (5 bases each). V was trimmed by 2 bases and J by 6 bases, leaving 12 bases between them. Germline values: CDR1 WNHNN, CDR2 SYGVQD (reference sequence). The CDR3 sequence is 14 residues long.

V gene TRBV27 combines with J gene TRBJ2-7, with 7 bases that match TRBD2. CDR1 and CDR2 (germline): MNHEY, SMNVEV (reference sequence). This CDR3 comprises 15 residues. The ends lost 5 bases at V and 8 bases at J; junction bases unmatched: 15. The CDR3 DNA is TGTGCCAGCAGTCTCGACTGGGTTGGCGGGAGCAAGCAGTACTTC. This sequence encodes CASSLDWVGGSKQYF.

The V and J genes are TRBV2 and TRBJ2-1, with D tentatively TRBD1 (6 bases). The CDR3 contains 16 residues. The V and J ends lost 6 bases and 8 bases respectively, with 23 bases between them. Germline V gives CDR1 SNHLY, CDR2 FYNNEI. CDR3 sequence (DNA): TGTGCCAGCAGCGCCGGGACAACCCGCCTTGGGGATGAGCAGTTCTTC. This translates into CASSAGTTRLGDEQFF.

The CDR3, as DNA: TGTGCCAGCAGCCCGACGCGGGGGGCAATCTCCTACGAGCAGTACTTC. Encoded protein: CASSPTRGAISYEQYF. This sequence joins TRBV11-1 and TRBJ2-5; 8 bases line up with TRBD2. With the DNA end fitting TRBJ2-7 better, the J assignment may be wrong. This CDR3 region has 16 residues. From germline, CDR1 is SGHAT and CDR2 FQDESV (reference sequence).

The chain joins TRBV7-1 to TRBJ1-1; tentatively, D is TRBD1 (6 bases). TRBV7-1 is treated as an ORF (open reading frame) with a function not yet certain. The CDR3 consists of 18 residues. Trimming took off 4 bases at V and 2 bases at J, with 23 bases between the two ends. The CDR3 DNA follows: TGTGCCAGCAGCTTTCGACGGACTAGACAGGCGCTTAACACTGAAGCTTTCTTT. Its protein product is CASSFRRTRQALNTEAFF.

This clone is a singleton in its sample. CDR3 protein: CASSFRVTDTQYF. Here the CDR3 DNA reads TGTGCCAGCAGCTTTAGGGTGACAGATACGCAGTATTTT. The chain has TRBV11-2 and TRBJ2-3; the D is unclear. The CDR3 totals 13 residues. Germline V gene sequence: CDR1 SGHAT, CDR2 FQNNGV. Trimming took 3 bases from V and 3 from J, leaving 7 bases between them.

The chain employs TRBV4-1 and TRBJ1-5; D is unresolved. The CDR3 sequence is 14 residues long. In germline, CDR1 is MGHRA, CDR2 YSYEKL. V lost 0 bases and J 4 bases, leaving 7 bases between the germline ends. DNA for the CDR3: TGCGCCAGCAGCCAAGAATTGAATAATCAGCCCCAGCATTTT. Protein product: CASSQELNNQPQHF.

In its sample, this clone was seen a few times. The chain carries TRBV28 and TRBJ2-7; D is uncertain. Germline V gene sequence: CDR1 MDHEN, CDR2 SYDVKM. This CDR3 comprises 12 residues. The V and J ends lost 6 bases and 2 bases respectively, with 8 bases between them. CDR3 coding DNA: TGTGCCAGCAGGCAACGAACCTACGAGCAGTACTTC. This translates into CASRQRTYEQYF.

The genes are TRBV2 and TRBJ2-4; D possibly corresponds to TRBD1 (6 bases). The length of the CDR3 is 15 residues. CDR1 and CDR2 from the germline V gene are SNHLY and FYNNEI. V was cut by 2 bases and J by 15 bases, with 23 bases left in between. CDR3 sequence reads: CASSENRAAQRGTYF. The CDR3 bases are TGTGCCAGCAGTGAAAATAGGGCCGCCCAAAGGGGGACGTACTTC. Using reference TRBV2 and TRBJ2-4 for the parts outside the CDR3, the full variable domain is EPEVTQTPSHQVTQMGQEVILRCVPISNHLYFYWYRQILGQKVEFLVSFYNNEISEKSEIFDDQFSVERPDGSNFTLKIRSTKLEDSAMYFCASSENRAAQRGTYFGAGTRLSVL.

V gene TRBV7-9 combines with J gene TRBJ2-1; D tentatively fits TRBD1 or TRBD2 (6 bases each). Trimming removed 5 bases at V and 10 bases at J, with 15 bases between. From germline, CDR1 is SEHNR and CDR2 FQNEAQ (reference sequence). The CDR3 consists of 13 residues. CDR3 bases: TGTGCCAGCAGCCCGGGGGCCCTACCAGAGCAGTTCTTC. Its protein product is CASSPGALPEQFF.

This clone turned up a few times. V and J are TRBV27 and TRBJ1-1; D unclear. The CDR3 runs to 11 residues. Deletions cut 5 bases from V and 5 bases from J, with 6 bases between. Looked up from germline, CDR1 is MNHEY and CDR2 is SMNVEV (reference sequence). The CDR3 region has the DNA TGTGCCAGCAGTGTCGGGACTGAAGCTTTCTTT. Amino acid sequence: CASSVGTEAFF.

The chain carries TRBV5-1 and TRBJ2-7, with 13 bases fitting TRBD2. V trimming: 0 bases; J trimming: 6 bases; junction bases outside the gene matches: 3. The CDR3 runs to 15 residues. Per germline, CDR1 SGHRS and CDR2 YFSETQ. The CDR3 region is CASSLGTSGSSEQYF. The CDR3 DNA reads TGCGCCAGCAGCTTGGGGACTAGCGGGAGTTCCGAGCAGTACTTC.

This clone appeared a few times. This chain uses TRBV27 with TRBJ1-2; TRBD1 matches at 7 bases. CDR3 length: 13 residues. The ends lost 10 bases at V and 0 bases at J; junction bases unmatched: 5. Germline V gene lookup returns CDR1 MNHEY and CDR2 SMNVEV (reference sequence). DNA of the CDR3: TGTGCCACGAGGGACAGCCCTAACTATGGCTACACCTTC. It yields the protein CATRDSPNYGYTF.

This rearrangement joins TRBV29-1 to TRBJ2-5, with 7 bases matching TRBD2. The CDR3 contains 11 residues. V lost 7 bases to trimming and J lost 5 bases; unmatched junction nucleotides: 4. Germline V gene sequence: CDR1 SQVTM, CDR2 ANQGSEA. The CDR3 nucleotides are TGCAGCGCATTTAGCGGGGAGACCCAGTACTTC. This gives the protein CSAFSGETQYF.

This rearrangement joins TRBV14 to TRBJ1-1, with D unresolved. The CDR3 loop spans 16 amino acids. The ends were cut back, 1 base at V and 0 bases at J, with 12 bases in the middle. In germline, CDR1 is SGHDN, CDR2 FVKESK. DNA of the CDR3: TGTGCCAGCAGCCAAGGTACATCACGGTTGAACACTGAAGCTTTCTTT. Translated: CASSQGTSRLNTEAFF.

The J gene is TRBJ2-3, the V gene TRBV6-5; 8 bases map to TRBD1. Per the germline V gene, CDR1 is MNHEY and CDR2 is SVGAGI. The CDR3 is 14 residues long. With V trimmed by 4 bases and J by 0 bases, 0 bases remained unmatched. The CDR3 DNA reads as TGTGCCAGCAGTTGGGACAGGAGCACAGATACGCAGTATTTT. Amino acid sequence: CASSWDRSTDTQYF.

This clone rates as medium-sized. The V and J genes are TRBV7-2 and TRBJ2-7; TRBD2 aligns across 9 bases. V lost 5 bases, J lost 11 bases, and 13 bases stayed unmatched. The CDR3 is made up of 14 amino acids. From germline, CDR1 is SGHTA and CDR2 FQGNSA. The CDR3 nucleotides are TGTGCCAGCAGCCAAGGGGCTAGCGGGGCCCTTGAGTACTTC. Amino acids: CASSQGASGALEYF. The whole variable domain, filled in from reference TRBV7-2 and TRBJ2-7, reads GAGVSQSPSNKVTEKGKDVELRCDPISGHTALYWYRQSLGQGLEFLIYFQGNSAPDKSGLPSDRFSAERTGGSVSTLTIQRTQQEDSAVYLCASSQGASGALEYFGPGTRLTVT.

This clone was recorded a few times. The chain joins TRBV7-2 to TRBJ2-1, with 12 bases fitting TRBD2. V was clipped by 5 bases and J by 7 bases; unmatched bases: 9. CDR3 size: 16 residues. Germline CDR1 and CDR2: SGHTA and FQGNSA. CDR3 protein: CASSPPRLAGVNEQFF. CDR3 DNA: TGTGCCAGCAGCCCGCCCCGACTAGCGGGAGTTAATGAGCAGTTCTTC.

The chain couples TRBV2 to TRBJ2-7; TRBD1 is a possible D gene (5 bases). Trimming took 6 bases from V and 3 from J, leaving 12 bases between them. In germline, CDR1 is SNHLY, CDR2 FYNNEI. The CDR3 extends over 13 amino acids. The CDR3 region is CASRATGLYEQYF. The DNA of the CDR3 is TGTGCCAGCAGGGCCACAGGTCTCTACGAGCAGTACTTC.

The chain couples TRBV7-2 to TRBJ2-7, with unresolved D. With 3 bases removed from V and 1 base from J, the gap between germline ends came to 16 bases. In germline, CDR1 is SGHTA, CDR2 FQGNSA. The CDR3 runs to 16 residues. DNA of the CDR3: TGTGCCAGCAGCTTCGAGGAAGTGGTAGGGTCCTACGAGCAGTACTTC. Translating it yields CASSFEEVVGSYEQYF.

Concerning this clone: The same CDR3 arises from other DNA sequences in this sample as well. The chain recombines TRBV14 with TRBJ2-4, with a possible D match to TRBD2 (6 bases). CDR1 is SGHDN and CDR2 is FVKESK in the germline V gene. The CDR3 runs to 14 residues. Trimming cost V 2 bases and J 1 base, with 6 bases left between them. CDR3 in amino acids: CASSQRGAKNIQYF. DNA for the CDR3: TGTGCCAGCAGCCAACGGGGGGCCAAAAACATTCAGTACTTC.

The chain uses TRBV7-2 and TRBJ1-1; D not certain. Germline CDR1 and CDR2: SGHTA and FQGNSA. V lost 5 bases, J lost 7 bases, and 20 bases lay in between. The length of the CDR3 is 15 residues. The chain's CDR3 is CASSPWERGFGEAFF. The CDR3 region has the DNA TGTGCCAGCAGCCCTTGGGAACGGGGTTTCGGTGAAGCTTTCTTT.

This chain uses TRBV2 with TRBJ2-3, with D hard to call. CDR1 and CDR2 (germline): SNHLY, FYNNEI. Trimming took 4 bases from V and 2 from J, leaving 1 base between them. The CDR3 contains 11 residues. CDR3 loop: CASSVTDTQYF. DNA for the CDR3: TGTGCCAGCAGTGTCACAGATACGCAGTATTTT.

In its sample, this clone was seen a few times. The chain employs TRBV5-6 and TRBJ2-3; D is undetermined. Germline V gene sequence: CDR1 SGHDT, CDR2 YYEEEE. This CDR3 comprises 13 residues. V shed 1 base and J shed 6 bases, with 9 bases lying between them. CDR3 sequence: CASSLQWSDTQYF. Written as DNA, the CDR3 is TGTGCCAGCAGCTTGCAGTGGTCGGATACGCAGTATTTT.

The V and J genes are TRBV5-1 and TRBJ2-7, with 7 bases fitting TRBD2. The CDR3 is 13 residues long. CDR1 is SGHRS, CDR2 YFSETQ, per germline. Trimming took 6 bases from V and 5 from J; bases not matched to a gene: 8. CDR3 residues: CASNGLVSNEQYF. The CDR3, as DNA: TGCGCCAGCAATGGACTAGTGAGTAACGAGCAGTACTTC.

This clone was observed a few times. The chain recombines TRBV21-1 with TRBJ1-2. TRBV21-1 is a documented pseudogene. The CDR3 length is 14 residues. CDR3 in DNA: TGTGCCAGCAGCACCACGTCCTTCCTCGGTGGCTACACCTTC. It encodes CASSTTSFLGGYTF.

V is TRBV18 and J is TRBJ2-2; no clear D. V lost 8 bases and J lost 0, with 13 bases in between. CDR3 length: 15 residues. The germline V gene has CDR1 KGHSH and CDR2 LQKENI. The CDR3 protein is CASHSDGSNTGELFF. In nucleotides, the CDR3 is TGTGCCAGCCATTCGGACGGATCGAACACCGGGGAGCTGTTTTTT.

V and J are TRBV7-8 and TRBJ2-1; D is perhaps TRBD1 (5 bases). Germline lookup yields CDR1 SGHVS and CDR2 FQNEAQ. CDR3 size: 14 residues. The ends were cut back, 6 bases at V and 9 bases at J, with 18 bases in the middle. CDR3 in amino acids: CASSPYTSGPEQFF. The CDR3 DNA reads TGTGCCAGCAGTCCTTATACGTCAGGGCCTGAGCAGTTCTTC.